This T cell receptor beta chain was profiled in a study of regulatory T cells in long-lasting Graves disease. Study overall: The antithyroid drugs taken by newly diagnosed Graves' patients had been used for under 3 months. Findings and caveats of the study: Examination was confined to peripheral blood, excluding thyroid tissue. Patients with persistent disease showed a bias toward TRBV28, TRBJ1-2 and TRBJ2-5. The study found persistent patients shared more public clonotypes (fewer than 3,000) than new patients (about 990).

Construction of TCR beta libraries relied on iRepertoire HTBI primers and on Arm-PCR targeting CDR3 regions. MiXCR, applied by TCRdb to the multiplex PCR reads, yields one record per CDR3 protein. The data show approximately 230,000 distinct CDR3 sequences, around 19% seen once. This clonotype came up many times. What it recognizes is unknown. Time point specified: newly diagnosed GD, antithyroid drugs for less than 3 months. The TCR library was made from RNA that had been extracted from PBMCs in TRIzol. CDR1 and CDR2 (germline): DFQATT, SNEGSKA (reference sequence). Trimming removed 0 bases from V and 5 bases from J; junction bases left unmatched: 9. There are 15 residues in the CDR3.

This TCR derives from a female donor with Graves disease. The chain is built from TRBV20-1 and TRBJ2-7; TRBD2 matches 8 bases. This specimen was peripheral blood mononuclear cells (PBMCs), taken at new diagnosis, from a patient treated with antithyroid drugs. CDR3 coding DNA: TGCAGTGCTAGAGATGGAAGCGGGAGAAGCGACGAGCAGTACTTC. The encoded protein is CSARDGSGRSDEQYF.